A single sample is the source of the 11 T cell receptor beta chains below, sequenced in a study of T cells after yellow fever vaccination. One entry per CDR3 protein results from TCRdb running MiXCR on the 5' RACE reads. The repertoire includes some 350,000 distinct CDR3 sequences, over 5% of them detected once, and about 15% sits in the top ten. The source was PBMCs, collected 5 days after the yellow fever booster vaccination. These receptors were taken from a man aged 25-45 years who received the YFV17D yellow fever vaccine.

This clonotype was counted ten times or more. The chain joins TRBV20-1 to TRBJ2-5; TRBD1 matches 7 bases. Trimming at V came to 5 bases and at J to 3 bases, leaving 6 bases not matched to a gene. The CDR3 contains 13 residues. The germline V gene has CDR1 DFQATT and CDR2 SNEGSKA (reference sequence). CDR3 region: CSASQGTEETQYF. CDR3 bases: TGCAGTGCTTCACAGGGGACGGAAGAGACCCAGTACTTC.

This clonotype has at least ten counts. A read error may produce the germline difference seen at one junction end. V and J are TRBV20-1 and TRBJ2-7, with D possibly matching TRBD2 (6 bases). This CDR3 comprises 14 residues. Per germline, CDR1 DFQATT and CDR2 SNEGSKA (reference sequence). The CDR3 is CSARDRLGVYEQYF. CDR3 coding DNA: TGCAGTGCCAGAGATAGACTAGGAGTTTACGAGCAGTACTTC.

The CDR3 loop is CASSRTARDEQFF. CDR3 in DNA: TGTGCCAGCAGCAGGACGGCGCGGGATGAGCAGTTCTTC. This rearrangement joins TRBV7-9 to TRBJ2-1, with D tentatively TRBD2 (5 bases). V gave up 5 bases and J gave up 8 bases, with 13 bases separating them. There are 13 residues in the CDR3. Germline lookup yields CDR1 SEHNR and CDR2 FQNEAQ (reference sequence). The entire variable domain, with the rest obtained from reference TRBV7-9 and TRBJ2-1, is as follows: DTGVSQNPRHKITKRGQNVTFRCDPISEHNRLYWYRQTLGQGPEFLTYFQNEAQLEKSRLLSDRFSAERPKGSFSTLEIQRTEQGDSAMYLCASSRTARDEQFFGPGTRLTVL.

This clonotype was recorded many times. The gene calls are TRBV5-4 and TRBJ1-1, with D unclear. The length of the CDR3 is 15 residues. The germline V and J ends were trimmed by 4 bases and 3 bases, with 16 bases remaining between them. Germline CDR1 SGHNT, CDR2 YYREEE (reference sequence). The CDR3 DNA reads TGTGCCAGCAGCCTGGGAGGGATGGAGTACACTGAAGCTTTCTTT. It specifies CASSLGGMEYTEAFF.

V is TRBV6-1 and J is TRBJ2-2; the D gene is possibly TRBD2 (5 bases). The CDR3 extends over 15 amino acids. The germline CDR1 and CDR2 sequences are MNHNS and SASEGT. V was shortened by 7 bases and J by 1 base, with 13 bases between the two germline ends. The CDR3 is CASTYFEGNTGELFF. CDR3 DNA sequence: TGTGCCAGCACCTATTTTGAGGGGAACACCGGGGAGCTGTTTTTT.

The V call is TRBV20-1, the J call TRBJ1-1, with D maybe TRBD1 (5 bases). CDR1 and CDR2 (germline): DFQATT, SNEGSKA (reference sequence). Trimming left V 3 bases short and J 1 base short, with 12 bases between. CDR3 size: 14 residues. The CDR3: CSASDGHTNTEAFF. The CDR3 DNA reads TGCAGTGCTAGCGACGGACATACGAACACTGAAGCTTTCTTT.

This chain uses TRBV9 with TRBJ2-2; D is ambiguous. Germline CDR1 is SGDLS and CDR2 is YYNGEE. The CDR3 runs 13 residues. The V gene lost 2 bases and the J gene lost 8 bases, with 10 bases spanning the gap. The CDR3 loop is CASSVQRTGELFF. The CDR3 coding sequence is TGTGCCAGCAGCGTCCAGCGAACGGGGGAGCTGTTTTTT.

At least ten counts were recorded for this clonotype. The genes are TRBV12-5 and TRBJ2-1, with D uncertain. CDR3 length equals 15 residues. Per germline, CDR1 LGHNT and CDR2 FRNRAP. Trimming cost V 7 bases and J 4 bases, with 17 bases left between them. CDR3 nucleotides: TGTGCTAGTGCCCCAATCTCGACCGAATACAATGAGCAGTTCTTC. Its protein is CASAPISTEYNEQFF.

This clonotype was counted many times. V and J are TRBV7-2 and TRBJ2-1; 8 bases line up with TRBD2. The junction had 7 bases not matched to a gene; V was cut back by 2 bases and J by 7 bases. Germline CDR1 SGHTA, CDR2 FQGNSA. CDR3 length: 15 amino acids. The CDR3 sequence: CASSLMGLGTNEQFF. For the CDR3, the DNA is TGTGCCAGCAGCTTAATGGGACTAGGAACGAATGAGCAGTTCTTC.

This clonotype has more than one count but fewer than ten. The chain is built from TRBV18 and TRBJ2-2; D unclear. This CDR3 comprises 17 residues. V lost 5 bases and J 4 bases, leaving 20 bases between the germline ends. In germline, CDR1 is KGHSH, CDR2 LQKENI. The CDR3 DNA is TGTGCCAGCTCATCTATACACCAGGAACGTGGCACCGGGGAGCTGTTTTTT. Its protein product is CASSSIHQERGTGELFF.

This clonotype was seen many times. The chain combines TRBV25-1 with TRBJ2-1; no clear D gene. Germline V CDR1 and CDR2: MGHDK, SYGVNS. V was cut by 7 bases and J by 7 bases, with 8 bases left in between. The CDR3 has 11 residues. The CDR3 region is CASKESNEQFF. As DNA, the CDR3 is TGTGCCAGCAAGGAGTCGAATGAGCAGTTCTTC.